The next 22 T cell receptor beta chains were all read from a single sample in a study of T cell repertoires in cytomegalovirus infection (dated by TCRdb to about 2019). The treatment or condition label for this specimen denotes: in vitro stimulation with specific CMV peptide epitopes to enrich CMV-specific T cells. What these receptors recognize is not known. TCRdb lists the instrument as Illumina HiSeq 1500. TCRdb applied fastp at Q25 and MiXCR to the public reads, then kept only in-frame beta chains. For every CDR3 protein sequence, its rows merge into one entry that carries the most common genes and DNA. The table for this sample lists about a million distinct CDR3 sequences; roughly 31% of them were counted only once. About an eighth of the sample belongs to the ten largest clones. Material: cultured CD8+ T cells from PBMCs, obtained from culture after CMV antigen stimulation. These receptors were collected from a human donor in good health (CMV status not recorded). Some clones in this sample may be carry-over from other donors' samples.

The chain employs TRBV29-1 and TRBJ2-7, with D perhaps being TRBD1 or TRBD2 (6 bases each). This CDR3 region has 10 residues. Germline CDR1 reads SQVTM; CDR2 reads ANQGSEA. V was shortened by 4 bases and J by 9 bases, with 10 bases between the two germline ends. The chain's CDR3 is CSVVGGGQYF. The CDR3 DNA reads TGCAGCGTTGTGGGGGGCGGGCAGTACTTC.

This clonotype has only a few counts. The V call is TRBV4-1, the J call TRBJ2-1; 11 bases line up with TRBD2. The V and J ends lost 5 bases and 4 bases, in that order; junction bases with no gene match: 4. Per the germline V gene, CDR1 is MGHRA and CDR2 is YSYEKL. This CDR3 spans 15 amino acids. The CDR3 region has the DNA TGCGCCAGCAGCGCTAGCGGGGGGAGATACAATGAGCAGTTCTTC. Amino acids: CASSASGGRYNEQFF.

The chain combines TRBV6-1 with TRBJ1-1; 8 positions match TRBD1. The length of the CDR3 is 14 residues. V lost 6 bases to trimming and J lost 3 bases; unmatched junction nucleotides: 6. Germline V gives CDR1 MNHNS, CDR2 SASEGT. The chain's CDR3 is CASREYRGDTEAFF. The DNA for the CDR3 is TGTGCCAGCAGGGAATACAGGGGGGACACTGAAGCTTTCTTT.

This clonotype has only a few counts. The rearrangement links TRBV7-9 to TRBJ1-4; 7 bases agree with TRBD1. CDR1 is SEHNR, CDR2 FQNEAQ, per germline (reference sequence). Trimming at V came to 0 bases and at J to 11 bases, leaving 9 bases not matched to a gene. The CDR3 has 15 residues. The CDR3 loop reads CASSLARDRPWKLFF. The CDR3 DNA is TGTGCCAGCAGCTTAGCTAGGGACAGACCCTGGAAACTGTTTTTT.

The sample holds many counts of this clonotype. The chain employs TRBV11-2 and TRBJ1-1; D is unclear. Germline V gene sequence: CDR1 SGHAT, CDR2 FQNNGV. V lost 7 bases to trimming and J lost 3 bases, with 15 bases between them. This CDR3 has 14 residues. The CDR3 DNA sequence: TGTGCCAGCACCCCCCGCCTAGTGGACACTGAAGCTTTCTTT. As protein: CASTPRLVDTEAFF.

This rearrangement joins TRBV9 to TRBJ2-2, with 7 bases fitting TRBD2. CDR3 length equals 16 residues. Germline-derived CDR1 and CDR2 are SGDLS and YYNGEE. Germline trimming cut 4 bases from V and 1 base from J; bases unmatched to any gene: 7. CDR3 DNA: TGTGCCAGCAGCCTCTGGGGCGGGGGGAACACCGGGGAGCTGTTTTTT. Amino acids: CASSLWGGGNTGELFF. The variable domain in full, with the rest retrieved from reference TRBV9 and TRBJ2-2, is DSGVTQTPKHLITATGQRVTLRCSPRSGDLSVYWYQQSLDQGLQFLIQYYNGEERAKGNILERFSAQQFPDLHSELNLSSLELGDSALYFCASSLWGGGNTGELFFGEGSRLTVL.

At least ten counts were recorded for this clonotype. V and J are TRBV7-6 and TRBJ2-7, with 13 bases identical to TRBD2. The CDR3 is 16 residues long. CDR1 SGHVS and CDR2 FNYEAQ come from the germline V gene. V lost 5 bases to trimming and J lost 3 bases; unmatched junction nucleotides: 7. CDR3 sequence: CASSPRTSGGVYEQYF. Written as DNA, the CDR3 is TGTGCCAGCAGCCCTCGGACTAGCGGGGGTGTCTACGAGCAGTACTTC.

The chain is built from TRBV19 and TRBJ2-2; 8 nucleotides line up with TRBD1. V lost 8 bases and J lost 8; bases outside the gene matches: 4. There are 12 residues in the CDR3. CDR1 and CDR2 from the germline V gene are LNHDA and SQIVND (reference sequence). The CDR3 is CASVRGPGELFF. The CDR3 nucleotides read TGTGCCAGTGTCAGGGGGCCTGGGGAGCTGTTTTTT.

This clonotype was observed a few times. The chain couples TRBV7-6 to TRBJ2-2, with 7 nucleotides matching TRBD1. CDR1 SGHVS and CDR2 FNYEAQ come from the germline V gene. The CDR3 has 15 residues. The ends lost 5 bases at V and 5 bases at J; junction bases unmatched: 8. For the CDR3, the DNA is TGTGCCAGCAGCACAGACAGGGTGCCGACCGGGGAGCTGTTTTTT. As protein: CASSTDRVPTGELFF.

Remarks on this clonotype: One junction end does not reproduce the germline sequence, and a read error may be involved. The chain employs TRBV9 and TRBJ1-1; 7 nucleotides line up with TRBD1. Per the germline V gene, CDR1 is SGDLS and CDR2 is YYNGEE. The CDR3 has 14 residues. The CDR3 loop reads CVSSVGKGGQKAFF. The CDR3 DNA follows: TGTGTCAGCAGCGTAGGAAAAGGGGGACAGAAAGCTTTCTTT. Full variable domain (remainder filled in from reference TRBV9 and TRBJ1-1): DSGVTQTPKHLITATGQRVTLRCSPRSGDLSVYWYQQSLDQGLQFLIQYYNGEERAKGNILERFSAQQFPDLHSELNLSSLELGDSALYFCVSSVGKGGQKAFFGQGTRLTVV.

The chain employs TRBV7-3 and TRBJ2-1, with D tentatively TRBD1 (5 bases). V was pared by 0 bases and J by 5 bases, with 8 bases between. CDR3 length: 14 residues. Germline V gene sequence: CDR1 SGHTA, CDR2 FQGTGA. CDR3 coding DNA: TGTGCCAGCAGCTTAACGTCACAGGACAATGAGCAGTTCTTC. Protein product: CASSLTSQDNEQFF.

The V call is TRBV20-1, the J call TRBJ2-7; perhaps TRBD2 as D (6 bases). This CDR3 is 14 amino acids long. Trimming cost V 0 bases and J 2 bases, with 11 bases left between them. From germline, CDR1 is DFQATT and CDR2 SNEGSKA (reference sequence). This CDR3 reads CSARDHSSAYEQYF. CDR3 coding DNA: TGCAGTGCTAGAGACCACTCTAGCGCCTACGAGCAGTACTTC.

The CDR3 sequence: CASSLGGGGGAVGELFF. Written as DNA, the CDR3 is TGTGCCAGCAGTTTGGGGGGAGGAGGGGGGGCCGTCGGGGAGCTGTTTTTT. The chain carries TRBV27 and TRBJ2-2; a weak D match, TRBD2 (7 bases). Deletions cut 3 bases from V and 7 bases from J, with 21 bases between. Germline CDR1 reads MNHEY; CDR2 reads SMNVEV (reference sequence). The CDR3 covers 17 residues.

This clonotype was detected many times. V and J are TRBV7-2 and TRBJ2-2; TRBD2 matches 11 bases. Germline V gene sequence: CDR1 SGHTA, CDR2 FQGNSA. This CDR3 comprises 17 residues. Trimming cost V 3 bases and J 5 bases; bases outside gene matches: 8. CDR3 residues: CASSFGLAGGGTGELFF. The CDR3 DNA reads as TGTGCCAGCAGCTTTGGGCTAGCGGGGGGCGGAACCGGGGAGCTGTTTTTT.

J is TRBJ2-2 and V is TRBV9, with D hard to call. Germline values: CDR1 SGDLS, CDR2 YYNGEE. Trimming removed 3 bases at V and 6 bases at J, with 6 bases between. The CDR3 spans 12 residues. The CDR3 sequence: CASSEGSGELFF. The CDR3 DNA reads TGTGCCAGCAGCGAAGGGTCCGGGGAGCTGTTTTTT.

This clonotype was picked up many times. V and J are TRBV12-3 or TRBV12-4 and TRBJ2-4; 7 nucleotides match TRBD1. V was clipped by 5 bases and J by 15 bases; unmatched bases: 10. This CDR3 spans 12 amino acids. CDR3 residues: CASSLPQGPRYF. The DNA for the CDR3 is TGTGCCAGCAGTCTACCACAGGGGCCGAGGTACTTC.

This clonotype has at least ten counts. The chain uses TRBV7-2 and TRBJ2-2; a weak D match, TRBD2 (5 bases). In germline, CDR1 is SGHTA, CDR2 FQGNSA. V lost 1 base, J lost 2 bases, and 14 bases lay in between. This CDR3 is 17 amino acids long. The CDR3: CASSLVGERGNTGELFF. The DNA of the CDR3 is TGTGCCAGCAGCTTAGTAGGAGAACGGGGAAACACCGGGGAGCTGTTTTTT. The entire variable domain, with the rest obtained from reference TRBV7-2 and TRBJ2-2, is as follows: GAGVSQSPSNKVTEKGKDVELRCDPISGHTALYWYRQSLGQGLEFLIYFQGNSAPDKSGLPSDRFSAERTGGSVSTLTIQRTQQEDSAVYLCASSLVGERGNTGELFFGEGSRLTVL.

Many counts were recorded for this clonotype. The gene calls are TRBV6-2 or TRBV6-3 and TRBJ1-2, with D perhaps matching TRBD1 (5 bases). Germline lookup yields CDR1 MNHEY and CDR2 SVGEGT. The CDR3 is 13 amino acids. The germline V and J ends were trimmed by 2 bases and 3 bases, with 7 bases remaining between them. The CDR3 here is CASSYGTDYGYTF. The CDR3 region has the DNA TGTGCCAGCAGTTACGGGACTGACTATGGCTACACCTTC.

The CDR3 loop is CASSPSSGKASYNEQFF. In DNA, the CDR3 is TGTGCCAGCAGTCCCTCATCAGGGAAGGCCTCCTACAATGAGCAGTTCTTC. This chain uses TRBV28 with TRBJ2-1; maybe TRBD1 (5 bases). V was pared by 5 bases and J by 0 bases, with 17 bases between. Per the germline V gene, CDR1 is MDHEN and CDR2 is SYDVKM. This CDR3 region has 17 residues. The variable domain in full, with the rest retrieved from reference TRBV28 and TRBJ2-1, is DVKVTQSSRYLVKRTGEKVFLECVQDMDHENMFWYRQDPGLGLRLIYFSYDVKMKEKGDIPEGYSVSREKKERFSLILESASTNQTSMYLCASSPSSGKASYNEQFFGPGTRLTVL.

This clonotype was seen at least ten times. The V call is TRBV7-6, the J call TRBJ2-1; 12 bases align to TRBD2. After removal of 5 bases from V and 4 bases from J, the junction contained 6 bases not matched to a gene. CDR1 is SGHVS and CDR2 is FNYEAQ in the germline V gene. There are 16 residues in the CDR3. The CDR3 DNA reads TGTGCCAGCAGCCGACTAGCGGGGGACTTTTACAATGAGCAGTTCTTC. Its translation is CASSRLAGDFYNEQFF.

For this clonotype: This clone may be a read error of a much larger clone one base away. This chain uses TRBV6-2 or TRBV6-3 with TRBJ2-3; D gene ambiguous. Trimming stripped 7 bases from V and 3 bases from J, with 11 bases between. This CDR3 spans 13 amino acids. Germline V gives CDR1 MNHEY, CDR2 SVGEGT. CDR3 region: CASTRTQTDTQYF. For the CDR3, the DNA is TGTGCCAGCACAAGGACGCAAACAGATACGCAGTATTTT.

The chain combines TRBV6-5 with TRBJ1-2; D is undetermined. This CDR3 spans 15 amino acids. Trimming removed 2 bases at V and 6 bases at J, with 16 bases between. CDR1 and CDR2 (germline): MNHEY, SVGAGI. CDR3 in amino acids: CASSYRGLDLDGYTF. DNA of the CDR3: TGTGCCAGCAGTTACCGGGGATTGGATCTGGATGGCTACACCTTC.